What follows describes a single TCR beta chain. What it binds is unknown. The sample comes from a study of blood T cells in healthy people across ages. Using a J-beta primer mix together with a sample-barcoded 5' primer, a second PCR was run for about 6 to 12 cycles. In TCRdb, the 5' RACE reads were re-called with MiXCR into one record per CDR3 protein. The sample shows about 750,000 distinct CDR3 sequences, 50% to 65% of them seen only once. Whole-study findings and limits: Across samples, TCR beta diversity tracked strongly with naive T cell percentage. Across the age range, TCR beta diversity per million T cells fell in a roughly linear way. Long-lived donors carried more naive CD4+ cells and greater diversity than aged donors.

Peripheral blood, approximately 10 milliliters per donor, was collected. The sequence came from a man older than 75 in good health. Sequencing input: blood.

The CDR3 DNA reads as TGCAGCGTTGTTCGCGGGGGGACCTACGAGCAGTACTTC. Protein product: CSVVRGGTYEQYF. The V call is TRBV29-1, the J call TRBJ2-7; 8 bases align to TRBD2. V shed 4 bases and J 2 bases; nucleotides not matched to a gene: 4. Per germline, CDR1 SQVTM and CDR2 ANQGSEA. The CDR3 runs 13 residues.